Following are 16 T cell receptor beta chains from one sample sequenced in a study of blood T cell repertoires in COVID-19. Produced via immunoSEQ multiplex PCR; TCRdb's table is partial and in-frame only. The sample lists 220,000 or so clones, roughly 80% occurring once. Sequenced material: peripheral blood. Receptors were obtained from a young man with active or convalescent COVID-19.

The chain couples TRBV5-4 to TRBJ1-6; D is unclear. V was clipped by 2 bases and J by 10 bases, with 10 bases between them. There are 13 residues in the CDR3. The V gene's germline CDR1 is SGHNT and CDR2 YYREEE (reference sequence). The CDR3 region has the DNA TGTGCCAGCAGCTTAAGCGTATCCTCACCCCTCCACTTT. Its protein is CASSLSVSSPLHF.

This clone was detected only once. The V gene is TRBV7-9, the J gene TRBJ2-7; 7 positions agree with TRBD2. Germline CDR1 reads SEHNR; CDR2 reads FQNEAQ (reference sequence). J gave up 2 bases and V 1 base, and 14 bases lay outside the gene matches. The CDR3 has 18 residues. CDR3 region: CASSLGLAALVGAYEQYF. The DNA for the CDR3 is TGTGCCAGCAGCTTAGGGCTAGCGGCACTGGTGGGGGCCTACGAGCAGTACTTC.

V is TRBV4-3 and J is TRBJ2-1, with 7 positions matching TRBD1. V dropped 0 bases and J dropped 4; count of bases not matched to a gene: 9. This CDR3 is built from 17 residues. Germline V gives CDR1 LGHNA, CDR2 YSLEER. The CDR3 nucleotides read TGCGCCAGCAGCCAAGACCCGCCCAGGGGGATATACAATGAGCAGTTCTTC. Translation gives CASSQDPPRGIYNEQFF.

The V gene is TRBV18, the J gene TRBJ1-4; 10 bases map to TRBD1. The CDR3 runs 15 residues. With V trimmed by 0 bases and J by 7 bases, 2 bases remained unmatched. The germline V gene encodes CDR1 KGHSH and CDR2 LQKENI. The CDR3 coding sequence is TGTGCCAGCTCACCACCGGACAGGGGGTCTGAAAAACTGTTTTTT. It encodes CASSPPDRGSEKLFF.

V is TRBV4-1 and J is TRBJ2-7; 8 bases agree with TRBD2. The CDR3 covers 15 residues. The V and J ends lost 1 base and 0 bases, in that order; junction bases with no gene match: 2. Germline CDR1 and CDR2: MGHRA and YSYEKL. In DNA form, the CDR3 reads TGCGCCAGCAGCCAAGTAGGGACTAGCTCCTACGAGCAGTACTTC. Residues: CASSQVGTSSYEQYF.

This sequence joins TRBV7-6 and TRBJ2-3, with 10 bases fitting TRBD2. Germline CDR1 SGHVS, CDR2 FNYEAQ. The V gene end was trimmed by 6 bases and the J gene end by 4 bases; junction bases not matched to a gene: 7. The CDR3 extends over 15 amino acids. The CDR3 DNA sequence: TGTGCCAGCAGGGCTAGCGGGAGTCGGGCAGATACGCAGTATTTT. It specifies CASRASGSRADTQYF.

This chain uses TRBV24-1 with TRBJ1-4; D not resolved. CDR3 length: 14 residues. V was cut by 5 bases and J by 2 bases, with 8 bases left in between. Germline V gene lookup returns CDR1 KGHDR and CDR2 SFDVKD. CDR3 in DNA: TGTGCCACCAGTGCCCGGAGGACTAATGAAAAACTGTTTTTT. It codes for CATSARRTNEKLFF.

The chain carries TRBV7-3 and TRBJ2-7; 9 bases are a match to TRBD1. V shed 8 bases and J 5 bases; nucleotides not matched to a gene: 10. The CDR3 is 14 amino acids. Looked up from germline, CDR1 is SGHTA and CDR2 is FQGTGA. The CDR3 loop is CASSGTGRAHEQYF. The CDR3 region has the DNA TGTGCCAGCTCGGGGACAGGGAGGGCCCACGAGCAGTACTTC.

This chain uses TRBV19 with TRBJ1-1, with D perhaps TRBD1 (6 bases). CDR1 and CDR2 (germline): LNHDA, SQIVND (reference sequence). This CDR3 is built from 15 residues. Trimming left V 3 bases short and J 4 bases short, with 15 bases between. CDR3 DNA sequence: TGTGCCAGTAGTATGGGGGCAGGGTGGGGCACTGAAGCTTTCTTT. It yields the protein CASSMGAGWGTEAFF.

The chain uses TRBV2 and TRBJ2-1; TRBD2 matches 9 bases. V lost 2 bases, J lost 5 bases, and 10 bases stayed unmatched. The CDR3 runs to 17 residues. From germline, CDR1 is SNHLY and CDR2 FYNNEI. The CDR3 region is CASSETLERGVDNEQFF. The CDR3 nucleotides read TGTGCCAGCAGTGAAACCCTGGAGCGGGGGGTAGACAATGAGCAGTTCTTC.

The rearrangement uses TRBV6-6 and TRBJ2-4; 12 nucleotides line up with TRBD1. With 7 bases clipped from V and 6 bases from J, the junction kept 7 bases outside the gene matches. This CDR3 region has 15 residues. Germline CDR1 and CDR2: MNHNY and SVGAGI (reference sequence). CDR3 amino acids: CASNGDRGLGNIQYF. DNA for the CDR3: TGTGCCAGCAACGGGGACAGGGGGCTGGGAAACATTCAGTACTTC.

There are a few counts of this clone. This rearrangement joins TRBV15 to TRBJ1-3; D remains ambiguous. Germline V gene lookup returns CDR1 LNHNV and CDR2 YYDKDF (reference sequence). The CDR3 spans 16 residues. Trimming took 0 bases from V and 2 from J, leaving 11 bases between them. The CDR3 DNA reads TGTGCCACCAGCAGAGATAATCGGGGAACTGGAAACACCATATATTTT. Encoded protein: CATSRDNRGTGNTIYF.

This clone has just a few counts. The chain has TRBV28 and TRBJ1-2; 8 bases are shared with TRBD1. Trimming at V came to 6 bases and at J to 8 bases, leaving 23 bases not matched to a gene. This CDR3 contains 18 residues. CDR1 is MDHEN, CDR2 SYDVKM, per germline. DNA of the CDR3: TGTGCCAGCAGCCCGGGAGCTGGACAGGGAGGCCATAAAGGGGGCTACACCTTC. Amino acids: CASSPGAGQGGHKGGYTF.

The CDR3 DNA follows: TGTGCCAGCAGCCAACAACTAGCGGGGACTAACAATGAGCAGTTCTTC. It codes for CASSQQLAGTNNEQFF. The V gene is TRBV4-2, the J gene TRBJ2-1; 10 positions match TRBD2. Looked up from germline, CDR1 is LGHNA and CDR2 is YNFKEQ. The CDR3 is made up of 16 amino acids. With 2 bases clipped from V and 5 bases from J, the junction kept 6 bases outside the gene matches.

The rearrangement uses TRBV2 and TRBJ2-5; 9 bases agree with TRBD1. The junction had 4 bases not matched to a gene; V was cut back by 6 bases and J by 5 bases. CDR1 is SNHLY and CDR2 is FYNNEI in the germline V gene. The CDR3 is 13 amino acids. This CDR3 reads CASRRGQGETQYF. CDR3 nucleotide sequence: TGTGCCAGCAGGAGAGGACAGGGGGAGACCCAGTACTTC.

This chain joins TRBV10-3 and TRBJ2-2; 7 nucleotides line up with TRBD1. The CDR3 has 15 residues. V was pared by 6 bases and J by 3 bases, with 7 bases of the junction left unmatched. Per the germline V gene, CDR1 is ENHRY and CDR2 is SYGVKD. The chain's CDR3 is CAIREGTAYTGELFF. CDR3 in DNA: TGTGCCATCAGAGAGGGGACAGCCTACACCGGGGAGCTGTTTTTT.